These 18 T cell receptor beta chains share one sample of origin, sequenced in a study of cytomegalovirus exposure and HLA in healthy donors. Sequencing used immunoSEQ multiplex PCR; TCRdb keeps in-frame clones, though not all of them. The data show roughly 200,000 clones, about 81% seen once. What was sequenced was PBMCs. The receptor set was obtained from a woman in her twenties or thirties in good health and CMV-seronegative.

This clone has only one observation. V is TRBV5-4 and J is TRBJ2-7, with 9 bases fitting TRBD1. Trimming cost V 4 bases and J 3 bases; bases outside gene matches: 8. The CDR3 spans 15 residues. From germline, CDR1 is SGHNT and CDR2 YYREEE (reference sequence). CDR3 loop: CASSAPPGQGYEQYF. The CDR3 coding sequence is TGTGCCAGCAGCGCGCCCCCGGGACAGGGCTACGAGCAGTACTTC.

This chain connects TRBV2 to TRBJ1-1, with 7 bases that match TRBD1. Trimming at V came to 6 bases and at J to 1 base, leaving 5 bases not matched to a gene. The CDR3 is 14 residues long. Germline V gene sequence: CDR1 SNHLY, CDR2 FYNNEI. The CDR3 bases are TGTGCCAGCAGCATGACAGGGAGGAACACTGAAGCTTTCTTT. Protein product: CASSMTGRNTEAFF. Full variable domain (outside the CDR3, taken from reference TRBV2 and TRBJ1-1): EPEVTQTPSHQVTQMGQEVILRCVPISNHLYFYWYRQILGQKVEFLVSFYNNEISEKSEIFDDQFSVERPDGSNFTLKIRSTKLEDSAMYFCASSMTGRNTEAFFGQGTRLTVV.

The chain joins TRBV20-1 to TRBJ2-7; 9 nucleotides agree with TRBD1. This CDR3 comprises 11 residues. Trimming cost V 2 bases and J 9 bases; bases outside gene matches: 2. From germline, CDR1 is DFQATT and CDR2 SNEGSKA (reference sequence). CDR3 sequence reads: CSARLDRGQYF. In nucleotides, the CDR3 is TGCAGTGCTAGATTGGACAGGGGGCAGTACTTC.

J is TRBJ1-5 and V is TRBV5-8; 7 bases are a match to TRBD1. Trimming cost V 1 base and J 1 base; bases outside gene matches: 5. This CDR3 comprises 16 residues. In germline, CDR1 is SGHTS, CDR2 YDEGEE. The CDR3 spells CASSLKGGWSNQPQHF. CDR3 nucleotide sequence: TGTGCCAGCAGCTTGAAAGGGGGCTGGAGCAATCAGCCCCAGCATTTT. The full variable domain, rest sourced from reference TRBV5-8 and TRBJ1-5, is EAGVTQSPTHLIKTRGQQATLRCSPISGHTSVYWYQQALGLGLQFLLWYDEGEERNRGNFPPRFSGRQFPNYSSELNVNALELEDSALYLCASSLKGGWSNQPQHFGDGTRLSIL.

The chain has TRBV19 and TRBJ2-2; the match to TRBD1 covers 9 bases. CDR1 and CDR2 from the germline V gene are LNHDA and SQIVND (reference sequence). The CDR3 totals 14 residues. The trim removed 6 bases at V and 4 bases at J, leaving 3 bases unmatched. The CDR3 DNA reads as TGTGCCAGTAGGGGGACAGGGCGCACCGGGGAGCTGTTTTTT. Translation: CASRGTGRTGELFF.

CDR3 DNA sequence: TGCGCCAGCAGCTCGACGATCGGACAGGTCCCTACAGTAGTCCACTTT. This sequence encodes CASSSTIGQVPTVVHF. J is TRBJ1-6 and V is TRBV5-1, with 7 bases matching TRBD1. V dropped 3 bases and J dropped 17; count of bases not matched to a gene: 20. The germline CDR1 and CDR2 sequences are SGHRS and YFSETQ. The CDR3 is made up of 16 amino acids.

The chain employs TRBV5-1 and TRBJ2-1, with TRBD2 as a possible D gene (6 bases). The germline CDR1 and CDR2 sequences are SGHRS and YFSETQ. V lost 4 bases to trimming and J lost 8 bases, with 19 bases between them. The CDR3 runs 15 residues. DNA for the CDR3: TGCGCCAGCAGCCCCACTGTATGGGGGGAAGATGAGCAGTTCTTC. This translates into CASSPTVWGEDEQFF.

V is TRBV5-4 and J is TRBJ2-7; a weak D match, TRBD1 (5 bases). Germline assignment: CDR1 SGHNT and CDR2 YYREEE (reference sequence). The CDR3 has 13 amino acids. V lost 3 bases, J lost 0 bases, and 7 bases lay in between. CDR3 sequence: CASSWGLSYEQYF. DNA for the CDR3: TGTGCCAGCAGCTGGGGCCTCTCCTACGAGCAGTACTTC.

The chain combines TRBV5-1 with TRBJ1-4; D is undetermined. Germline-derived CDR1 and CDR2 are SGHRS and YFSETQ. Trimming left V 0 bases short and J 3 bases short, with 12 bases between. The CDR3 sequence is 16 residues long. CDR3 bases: TGCGCCAGCAGCTTGGAGCGGGTCGTGCCTAATGAAAAACTGTTTTTT. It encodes CASSLERVVPNEKLFF.

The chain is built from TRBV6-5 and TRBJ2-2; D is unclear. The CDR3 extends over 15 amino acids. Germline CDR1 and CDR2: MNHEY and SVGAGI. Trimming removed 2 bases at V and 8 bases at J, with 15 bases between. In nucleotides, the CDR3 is TGTGCCAGCAGTTACCTCCTTGTAGCCTCGGGGGAGCTGTTTTTT. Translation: CASSYLLVASGELFF.

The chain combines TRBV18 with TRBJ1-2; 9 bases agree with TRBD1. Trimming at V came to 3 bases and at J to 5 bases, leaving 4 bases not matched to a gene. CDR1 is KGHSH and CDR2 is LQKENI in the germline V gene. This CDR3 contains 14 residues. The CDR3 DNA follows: TGTGCCAGCTCACCGGACAGGGGTCGTTATGGCTACACCTTC. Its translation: CASSPDRGRYGYTF.

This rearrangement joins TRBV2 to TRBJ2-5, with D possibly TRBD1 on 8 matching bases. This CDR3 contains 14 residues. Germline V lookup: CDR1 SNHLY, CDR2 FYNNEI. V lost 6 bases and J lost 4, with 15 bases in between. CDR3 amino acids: CASSFTGGGETQYF. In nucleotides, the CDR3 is TGTGCCAGCAGCTTTACAGGGGGGGGAGAGACCCAGTACTTC.

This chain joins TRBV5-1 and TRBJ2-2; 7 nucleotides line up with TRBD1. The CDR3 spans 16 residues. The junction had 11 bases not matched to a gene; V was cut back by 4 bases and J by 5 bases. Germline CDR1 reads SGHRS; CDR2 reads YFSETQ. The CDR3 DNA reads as TGCGCCAGCAGCATAGGGACAGCTGACGGGACCGGGGAGCTGTTTTTT. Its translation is CASSIGTADGTGELFF.

The CDR3 bases are TGTGCCAGCAGCTGGAGGCGGACAGTACGGAGTGCCTATGGCTACACCTTC. Translating gives CASSWRRTVRSAYGYTF. This chain joins TRBV5-6 and TRBJ1-2, with TRBD1 as a possible D gene (6 bases). Trimming removed 3 bases from V and 4 bases from J, with 22 bases in between. CDR3 length: 17 amino acids. Germline lookup yields CDR1 SGHDT and CDR2 YYEEEE.

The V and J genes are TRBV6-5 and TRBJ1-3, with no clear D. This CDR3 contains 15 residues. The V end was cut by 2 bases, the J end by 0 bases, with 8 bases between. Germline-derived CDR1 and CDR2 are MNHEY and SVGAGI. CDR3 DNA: TGTGCCAGCAGTTACGGTGGAGACTCTGGAAACACCATATATTTT. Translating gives CASSYGGDSGNTIYF.

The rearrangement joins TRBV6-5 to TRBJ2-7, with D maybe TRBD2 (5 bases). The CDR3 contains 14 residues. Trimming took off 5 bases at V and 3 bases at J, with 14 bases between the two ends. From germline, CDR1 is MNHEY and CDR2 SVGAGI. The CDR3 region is CASSRGTEGYEQYF. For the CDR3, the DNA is TGTGCCAGCAGTCGGGGAACCGAGGGCTACGAGCAGTACTTC.

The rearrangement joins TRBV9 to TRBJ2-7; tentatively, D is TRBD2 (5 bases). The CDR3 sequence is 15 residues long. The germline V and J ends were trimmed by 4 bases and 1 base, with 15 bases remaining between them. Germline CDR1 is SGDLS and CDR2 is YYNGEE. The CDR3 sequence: CASSPQGGVSYEQYF. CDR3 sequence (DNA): TGTGCCAGCAGCCCTCAAGGAGGTGTTTCCTACGAGCAGTACTTC.

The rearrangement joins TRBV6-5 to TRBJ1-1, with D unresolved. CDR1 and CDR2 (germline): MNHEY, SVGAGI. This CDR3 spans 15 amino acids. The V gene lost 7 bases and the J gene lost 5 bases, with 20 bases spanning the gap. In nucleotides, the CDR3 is TGTGCCAGCACCGTAGGAGGAGGGCCACGGACTGAAGCTTTCTTT. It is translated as CASTVGGGPRTEAFF.